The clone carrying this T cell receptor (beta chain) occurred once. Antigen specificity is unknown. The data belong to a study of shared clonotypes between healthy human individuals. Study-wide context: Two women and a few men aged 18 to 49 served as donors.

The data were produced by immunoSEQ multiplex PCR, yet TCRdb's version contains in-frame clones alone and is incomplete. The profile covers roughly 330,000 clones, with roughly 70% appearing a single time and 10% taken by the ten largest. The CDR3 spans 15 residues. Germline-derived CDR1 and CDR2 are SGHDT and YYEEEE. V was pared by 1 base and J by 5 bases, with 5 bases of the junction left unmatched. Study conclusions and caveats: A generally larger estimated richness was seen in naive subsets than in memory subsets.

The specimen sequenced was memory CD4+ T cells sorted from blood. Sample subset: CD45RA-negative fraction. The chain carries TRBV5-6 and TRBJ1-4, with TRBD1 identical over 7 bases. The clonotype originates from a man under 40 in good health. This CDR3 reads CASSLRQGLNEKLFF. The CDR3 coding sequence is TGTGCCAGCAGCTTGCGACAGGGCCTCAATGAAAAACTGTTTTTT.